Sequencing of this TCR beta chain was carried out in a study of cytomegalovirus exposure and HLA in healthy donors. For this clone: As yet, its antigen is unknown.

With 60 Vbeta and 13 Jbeta primers, the PCR was carried out. The table came from immunoSEQ multiplex PCR; TCRdb's copy has only in-frame clones and leaves some out. The sample contains about 150,000 clones, about two thirds of which appear only once. Overall study results and limits: An assumption of roughly uniform sequencing depth across donors underlay the presence/absence analyses. Common viral pathogens (according to a later analysis) appeared linked to several of the most significant clusters. The productive fraction for most TCR beta V segments was about 90% or about 30% in an earlier analysis. Association with HLA alleles at 0.05 false discovery rate was found for 15,000 to 20,000 TCR beta sequences in a later analysis.

V lost 3 bases and J 8 bases, leaving 17 bases between the germline ends. Germline lookup yields CDR1 SGHRS and CDR2 YFSETQ. The CDR3 length is 14 residues. Sequenced input: PBMCs. This clonotype was sampled from a woman aged 55-70 years in good health and CMV-seropositive. The chain joins TRBV5-1 to TRBJ1-2; D might be TRBD1 (6 bases). The CDR3 DNA reads as TGCGCCAGCAGCTCCGACCGGGACATTGGAGGCTACACCTTC. Translation gives CASSSDRDIGGYTF.